This T cell receptor beta chain was obtained from a study of T cell changes during pregnancy in multiple sclerosis. Germline values: CDR1 MNHEY, CDR2 SVGAGI. V shed 4 bases and J 1 base; nucleotides not matched to a gene: 6. The CDR3 contains 15 residues. TCRdb's copy holds only in-frame clones and misses some; the assay was immunoSEQ multiplex PCR. The repertoire has 58,000 or so clones, 75% to 90% of them found once; the top ten carry under 2%. The specimen comprised peripheral blood, sampled after pregnancy. The chain uses TRBV6-5 and TRBJ1-1, with TRBD1 matching over 7 bases. The sequence was collected from a female donor with multiple sclerosis, enrolled in a pregnancy study. In DNA form, the CDR3 reads TGTGCCAGCAGTTTCAACAGGGGACGGAACACTGAAGCTTTCTTT. It is translated as CASSFNRGRNTEAFF.